This record covers a single TCR beta chain. Its antigen remains unidentified. The sample is drawn from a study of cytomegalovirus exposure and HLA in healthy donors. Findings and caveats of the study: Later analysis identified several of the most significant clusters that appeared linked to common viral pathogens. V- and J-gene trimming in TCR beta was tied to a missense DCLRE1C variant by an analysis performed later. In an earlier analysis, in several hundred donors, most V segments appeared productive either ~90% or ~30% of the time.

60 Vbeta and 13 Jbeta primers were used in PCR. Only in-frame clones appear in the TCRdb table, and some are missing; sequencing was by immunoSEQ multiplex PCR. This sample has 150,000 to 200,000 clones, with about 83% found just once. The donors (healthy individuals) were bone marrow donors. The trim removed 1 base at V and 6 bases at J, leaving 9 bases unmatched. CDR1 MGHRA and CDR2 YSYEKL come from the germline V gene. The CDR3 is 16 residues long. V is TRBV4-1 and J is TRBJ2-1; 7 nucleotides agree with TRBD2. The TCR was taken from a woman younger than 45 in good health and CMV-seronegative. Sequenced input: PBMCs. CDR3 sequence (DNA): TGCGCCAGCAGCCAAGGGGTTTGGGAGCGGGGCAATGAGCAGTTCTTC. It translates to CASSQGVWERGNEQFF.